Reported below is one TCR beta chain. This clonotype is regarded as medium-sized (0.01 to 0.1%). No base qualities exist here, and no much larger clone lies one base off it. TCR cDNA was synthesized by 5'RACE template switching, which introduced a universal primer site and unique molecular identifiers. Priming of cDNA synthesis was performed from both the TCR alpha and TCR beta constant segments. Library amplification used two PCR steps, and the second PCR step added sample barcodes and sequencing adapters. Sequencing of libraries was performed on Illumina HiSeq 2500 (2x100 bp) or NovaSeq (2x150 bp). The authors' analysis ran thus. Reads were demultiplexed and collapsed into UMI consensus sequences with MIGEC, and V(D)J alignment was performed with MiXCR. Using edgeR on replicate PBMC samples, clonotypes were called vaccine-responding if FDR was below 0.01 and the log2 fold change was above 5 up to day 15. Each bulk clonotype received a CD4 or CD8 identity based on whether the sequenced CD4 or CD8 repertoire contained that clonotype at higher abundance. Clonotypes enriched at least 10-fold in dextramer-positive versus dextramer-negative fractions were classed as NS4B-specific, and CD4-biased clonotypes were left out. In-frame beta chains were kept once TCRdb had trimmed the public reads at Q25 with fastp and called clones with MiXCR. Identical CDR3 protein sequences are pooled into one entry, listed with their most common genes and DNA. These V and J calls are TCRdb output, not the study's own analysis. The sample includes about 1,200 distinct CDR3 sequences, with roughly 11% observed a single time. The top ten clones comprise 20% of the sample.

CDR1 and CDR2 are read off the germline V gene as SGDLS and YYNGEE. Reading from cysteine to phenylalanine, the CDR3 counts 14 amino acids. Here the CDR3 DNA is all that survives: 42 bases in frame from base 1. Trimming removed 0 bases from V and 3 bases from J, leaving 9 bases between the germline ends. The intended sense of this specimen's treatment or condition label: live attenuated yellow fever vaccine strain. PBMCs were isolated from peripheral blood using a standard Ficoll-Paque protocol. Epitope-specific CD8 T cells were sorted using a dextramer loaded with the yellow fever NS4B epitope peptide, with anti-CD3 and anti-CD8 staining. TriZol was used to extract RNA from bulk PBMCs, CD4 and CD8 fractions, and dextramer-positive and dextramer-negative fractions. This record belongs to a study of T cells after yellow fever vaccination (dated by TCRdb to about 2019). The study in broad terms: The SMART-Seq v4 Ultra Low Input RNA kit was used to prepare libraries from fractions with low cell numbers. To track T-cell clones before and after primary and booster YFV17D yellow fever vaccination, bulk TCR alpha and beta repertoires were sequenced longitudinally. Two healthy male donors, one aged 18 to 29 and one aged 30 to 40 years, made up the cohort. Blood samples were taken at several timepoints before and after primary and secondary immunization, and bulk PBMC replicates and cell subsets were isolated.

Points the paper makes about the study in general: A small share of clonotypes was detected in both CD4 and CD8 compartments, with the overlap likely arising from convergent recombination. Most clones expanded after primary vaccination (96% of CD4 and roughly 90% of CD8) were re-detected after the booster, suggesting that broad memory maintenance occurred. FACS-sorted repertoires could contain abundant contaminating clonotypes from the bulk population, so computational filtering was required. Only a couple of donors were included in the study, so the extent to which the findings can be generalized is limited. Compared with the primary T-cell response, the secondary T-cell response was weaker but faster, peaking on day 5 rather than day 15.

The TCR sequence derives from a man between 18 and 35 years old who received the YFV17D yellow fever vaccine. The rearrangement combines TRBV9 with TRBJ1-1; 5 matching bases give a weak D call of TRBD1. Sequencing was performed on CD8+ T cells binding an NS4B(214-222) dextramer, sorted from PBMCs, taken less than 25 days after the first yellow fever vaccination. The cell subset or site label of this sample denotes: NS4B epitope dextramer-positive CD8 T cells. Here the CDR3 is given as CASSVGPGYTEAFF. The DNA sequence follows: TGTGCCAGCAGCGTAGGTCCAGGGTACACTGAAGCTTTCTTT.